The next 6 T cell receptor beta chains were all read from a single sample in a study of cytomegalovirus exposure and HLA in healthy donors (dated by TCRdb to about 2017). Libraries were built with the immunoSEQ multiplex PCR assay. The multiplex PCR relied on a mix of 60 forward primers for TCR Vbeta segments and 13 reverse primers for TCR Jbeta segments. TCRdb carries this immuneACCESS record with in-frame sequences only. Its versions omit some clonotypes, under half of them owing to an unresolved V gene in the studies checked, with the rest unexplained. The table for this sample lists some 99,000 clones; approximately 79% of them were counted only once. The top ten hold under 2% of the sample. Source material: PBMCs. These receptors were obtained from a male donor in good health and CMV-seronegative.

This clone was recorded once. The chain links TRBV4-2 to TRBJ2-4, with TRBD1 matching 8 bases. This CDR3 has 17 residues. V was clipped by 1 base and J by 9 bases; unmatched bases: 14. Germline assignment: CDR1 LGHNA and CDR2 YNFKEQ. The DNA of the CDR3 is TGTGCCAGCAGCCAAGCCGACGGACAGGGAAAATCCAGCATTCAGTACTTC. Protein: CASSQADGQGKSSIQYF.

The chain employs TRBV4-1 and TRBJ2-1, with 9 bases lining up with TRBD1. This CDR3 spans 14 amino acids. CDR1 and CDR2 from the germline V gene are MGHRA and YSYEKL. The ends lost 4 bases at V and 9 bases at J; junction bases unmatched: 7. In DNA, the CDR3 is TGCGCCAGCAGCCCTACCGGGACAGGGTTTGAGCAGTTCTTC. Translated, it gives CASSPTGTGFEQFF.

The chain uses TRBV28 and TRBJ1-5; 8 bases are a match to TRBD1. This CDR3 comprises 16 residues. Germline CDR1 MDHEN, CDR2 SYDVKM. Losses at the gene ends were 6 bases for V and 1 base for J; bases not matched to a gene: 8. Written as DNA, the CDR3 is TGTGCCAGCAGGATTAGGACAGGGTCAAGCAATCAGCCCCAGCATTTT. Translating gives CASRIRTGSSNQPQHF.

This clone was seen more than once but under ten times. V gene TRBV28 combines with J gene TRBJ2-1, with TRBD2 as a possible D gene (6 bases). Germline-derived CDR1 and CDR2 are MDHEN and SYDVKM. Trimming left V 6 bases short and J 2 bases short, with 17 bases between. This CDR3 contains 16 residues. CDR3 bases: TGTGCCAGCAGGATGGCGGGGTCGGTCGCCTACAATGAGCAGTTCTTC. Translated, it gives CASRMAGSVAYNEQFF.

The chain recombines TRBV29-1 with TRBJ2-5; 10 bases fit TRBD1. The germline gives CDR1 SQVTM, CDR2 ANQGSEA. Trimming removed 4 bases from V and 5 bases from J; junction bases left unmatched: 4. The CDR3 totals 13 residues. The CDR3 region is CSVATGGAETQYF. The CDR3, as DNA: TGCAGCGTTGCGACAGGGGGCGCGGAGACCCAGTACTTC.

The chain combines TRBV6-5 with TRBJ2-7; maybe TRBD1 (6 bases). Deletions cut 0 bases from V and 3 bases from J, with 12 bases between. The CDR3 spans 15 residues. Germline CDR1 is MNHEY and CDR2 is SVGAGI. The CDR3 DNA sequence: TGTGCCAGCAGTTACTCTGGGACATCCCTCTACGAGCAGTACTTC. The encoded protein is CASSYSGTSLYEQYF.